Presented here are 6 T cell receptor beta chains from one specimen sequenced in a study of CD8+ T cells in alopecia areata. It was cDNA, reverse transcribed from extracted RNA, that served as the sequencing template. The repertoire was sequenced with immunoSEQ multiplex PCR; TCRdb's copy has only in-frame clones and lacks some. There are over 100,000 clones in the sample; almost 50% occur only once, and 18% lies in the top ten. Source: CD8+ T cells sorted from blood, taken at week 0. The receptors stem from a human donor with alopecia areata.

The rearrangement uses TRBV4-1 and TRBJ1-2; D unresolved. Germline assignment: CDR1 MGHRA and CDR2 YSYEKL. V shed 0 bases and J shed 4 bases, with 9 bases lying between them. This CDR3 has 14 amino acids. The DNA for the CDR3 is TGCGCCAGCAGCCAAGACATGGAATCCTATGGCTACACCTTC. Its translation: CASSQDMESYGYTF.

In the case of this clone: Other DNA sequences of this sample code for an identical CDR3. The chain uses TRBV30 and TRBJ2-7; a possible D gene is TRBD1 (5 bases). The V and J ends lost 3 bases and 2 bases respectively, with 11 bases between them. The CDR3 consists of 13 residues. Germline V gene data show CDR1 as GTSNPN and CDR2 as SVGIG (reference sequence). CDR3 residues: CAWSPDSPYEQYF. The CDR3 DNA reads as TGTGCCTGGAGCCCCGACAGCCCCTACGAGCAGTACTTC.

The chain's CDR3 is CASSDRRHETQYF. Here the CDR3 DNA reads TGTGCCAGCAGCGATAGGAGGCACGAGACCCAGTACTTC. The chain combines TRBV7-9 with TRBJ2-5; D perhaps matches TRBD2 (5 bases). V lost 5 bases to trimming and J lost 5 bases, with 12 bases between them. The CDR3 extends over 13 amino acids. Looked up from germline, CDR1 is SEHNR and CDR2 is FQNEAQ (reference sequence).

The CDR3 DNA sequence: TGTGCCAGCAGTGACCTCTTTCAGGACGGGGCTCACTCCTACGAGCAGTACTTC. It codes for CASSDLFQDGAHSYEQYF. The rearrangement joins TRBV25-1 to TRBJ2-7, with D perhaps being TRBD1 or TRBD2 (5 bases each). Per the germline V gene, CDR1 is MGHDK and CDR2 is SYGVNS. Trimming removed 3 bases from V and 0 bases from J, with 21 bases in between. This CDR3 comprises 18 residues.

The V call is TRBV27, the J call TRBJ2-7, with D perhaps TRBD1 (5 bases). With 4 bases removed from V and 3 bases from J, the gap between germline ends came to 7 bases. The CDR3 totals 12 residues. CDR1 MNHEY and CDR2 SMNVEV come from the germline V gene (reference sequence). The CDR3 protein is CASSSDNYEQYF. CDR3 bases: TGTGCCAGCAGTTCGGACAACTACGAGCAGTACTTC.

The genes are TRBV5-6 and TRBJ2-1, with 7 bases aligning to TRBD2. V dropped 7 bases and J dropped 6; count of bases not matched to a gene: 10. In germline, CDR1 is SGHDT, CDR2 YYEEEE. The CDR3 spans 14 residues. This CDR3 is CASRWEGWVNEQFF. The CDR3 region has the DNA TGTGCCAGCCGATGGGAGGGTTGGGTCAATGAGCAGTTCTTC.